The rows below give T cell receptor beta chains drawn from one sample of a study of blood T cell repertoires in COVID-19. Sequencing used immunoSEQ multiplex PCR; TCRdb keeps in-frame clones, though not all of them. The sample has about 45,000 clones, approximately 85% seen once. The sequencing sample was made of peripheral blood. Receptors were obtained from a woman older than 75 with acute or convalescent COVID-19. Both conserved end residues are part of each CDR3. The D gene is left open where the match is weak. For some rows the clone size is stated as once, few or many, or as a class when expanded; others skip it.

D	V	J	size	CDR3	DNA
TRBD1	TRBV28	TRBJ2-2	NA	CASSLFGQGFPNTGELFF	TGTGCCAGCAGTTTATTCGGACAGGGTTTCCCTAACACCGGGGAGCTGTTTTTT
NA	TRBV5-1	TRBJ1-3	NA	CASSLGVSGNTIYF	TGCGCCAGCAGCTTAGGGGTCTCTGGAAACACCATATATTTT
NA	TRBV6-5	TRBJ2-2	NA	CASGQTNTGELFF	TGTGCCAGCGGGCAGACCAACACCGGGGAGCTGTTTTTT
NA	TRBV5-6	TRBJ2-2	NA	CASSLDGTNTGELFF	TGTGCCAGCAGCTTGGATGGCACAAACACCGGGGAGCTGTTTTTT
NA	TRBV6-4	TRBJ2-1	NA	CASSDSGRTNEQFF	TGTGCCAGCAGTGACTCGGGGCGTACTAATGAGCAGTTCTTC
NA	TRBV18	TRBJ1-2	once	CASSPSTDYGYTF	TGTGCCAGCTCACCATCGACAGATTATGGCTACACCTTC
NA	TRBV24-1	TRBJ2-1	NA	CATSDSGLYNEQFF	TGTGCCACCAGTGATTCGGGTCTCTACAATGAGCAGTTCTTC
TRBD1	TRBV10-2	TRBJ1-2	NA	CASTQGQGSLGYGYTF	TGCGCCAGCACTCAGGGACAGGGCAGCCTGGGCTATGGCTACACCTTC
TRBD1	TRBV19	TRBJ2-7	NA	CASTDRGNEQYF	TGTGCCAGTACTGACAGGGGCAACGAGCAGTACTTC
TRBD1	TRBV6-5	TRBJ2-1	NA	CAIARDRGYNEQFF	TGTGCCATCGCTAGGGACAGGGGTTACAATGAGCAGTTCTTC
TRBD1	TRBV2	TRBJ2-3	NA	CASSLTGTVSTDTQYF	TGTGCCAGCAGTTTAACCGGGACAGTTAGCACAGATACGCAGTATTTT
NA	TRBV19	TRBJ2-1	NA	CASSRSRGGGNKPYNEQFF	TGTGCCAGTAGTCGCTCTCGCGGTGGCGGAAACAAACCCTACAATGAGCAGTTCTTC
NA	TRBV7-9	TRBJ2-2	NA	CASSLQQGGELFF	TGTGCCAGCAGCTTACAACAGGGCGGGGAGCTGTTTTTT
TRBD2	TRBV4-2	TRBJ2-3	NA	CASSPYQASGVTDTQYF	TGTGCCAGCAGCCCCTACCAAGCTAGCGGGGTCACAGATACGCAGTATTTT
TRBD1	TRBV4-1	TRBJ2-3	NA	CASSQAPGQRTDTQYF	TGCGCCAGCAGCCAAGCCCCGGGACAGCGCACAGATACGCAGTATTTT
NA	TRBV28	TRBJ2-7	NA	CASSQGPSPYEQYF	TGTGCCAGCAGTCAGGGGCCCTCCCCATACGAGCAGTACTTC
TRBD2	TRBV19	TRBJ2-3	NA	CASSRAGVTDTQYF	TGTGCCAGTAGTCGAGCGGGAGTTACCGATACGCAGTATTTT
TRBD1	TRBV7-2	TRBJ2-5	NA	CASTRTGTVQETQYF	TGTGCCAGCACTCGGACCGGGACAGTCCAAGAGACCCAGTACTTC
TRBD1	TRBV5-1	TRBJ1-3	few	CASSSTGGDTIYF	TGCGCCAGCAGCTCGACAGGGGGTGACACCATATATTTT
TRBD2	TRBV30	TRBJ2-7	NA	CAWRQNSGGPYEQYF	TGTGCCTGGAGACAAAATAGCGGGGGGCCCTACGAGCAGTACTTC
NA	TRBV7-2	TRBJ2-1	NA	CASSTTGSSYNEQFF	TGTGCCAGCAGCACAACAGGGAGCTCCTACAATGAGCAGTTCTTC
NA	TRBV25-1	TRBJ1-2	NA	CASSAFSSAGDYGYTF	TGTGCCAGCAGTGCTTTCAGTTCGGCAGGGGATTATGGCTACACCTTC
NA	TRBV2	TRBJ1-4	NA	CASSNGGPGEKLFF	TGTGCCAGCAGTAATGGGGGCCCTGGCGAAAAACTGTTTTTT
TRBD2	TRBV2	TRBJ2-1	NA	CASSAGQREGHEQFF	TGTGCCAGCAGTGCCGGACAGCGGGAGGGACATGAGCAGTTCTTC
TRBD1	TRBV5-1	TRBJ1-5	NA	CASSLAPRDSNQPQHF	TGCGCCAGCAGCTTGGCGCCCCGGGACAGTAATCAGCCCCAGCATTTT